A few counts support the clone carrying this T cell receptor beta chain. Its antigen is not identified. This entry comes from a study of T cell repertoires in cytomegalovirus infection. For the study at large: Both CMV infection and a matching HLA type were indicated by public TCR beta signatures.

Study observations and caveats: Of the TCR beta families, the public ones yielded a cumulative frequency that identified carriers of CMV plus the relevant HLA.

TCRdb re-called the reads with MiXCR, one entry per CDR3 protein. Here the sample spans 510,000 or so distinct CDR3 sequences, about a quarter being singletons. The junction had 8 bases not matched to a gene; V was cut back by 6 bases and J by 8 bases. The germline CDR1 and CDR2 sequences are MDHEN and SYDVKM. CDR3 length equals 15 residues. V is TRBV28 and J is TRBJ2-1; 12 nucleotides agree with TRBD1. This TCR derives from a human donor in good health (CMV status not recorded). Some clones in this sample may be carry-over from other donors' samples. Sequencing input: PBMCs. CDR3 protein: CASSYPGQGADEQFF. The CDR3, as DNA: TGTGCCAGCAGCTATCCGGGACAGGGGGCGGATGAGCAGTTCTTC.